Detailed here is one T cell receptor (beta chain). The sample belongs to a study of Graves' ophthalmopathy and Graves' hyperthyroidism. Amplification of the TCR beta CDR3 regions used RNA transcripts (as template). HTBI primers were employed in first-round RT-PCR, then a second-round multiplex PCR followed. TCRdb reanalysed the multiplex PCR reads using MiXCR and keeps one entry per CDR3 protein. The profile covers a few hundred thousand distinct CDR3 sequences, with roughly 18% appearing a single time and about 1.4% taken by the ten largest. Patients were excluded if they had other autoimmune diseases or uncontrolled infections, and likewise if pregnancy or lactation applied. The receptor's source is a woman under 30 with Graves' ophthalmopathy. The sequencing sample was made of peripheral blood.

For the CDR3, the DNA is TGTGCCAGCAGTGAATACAGGGATAATTCACCCCTCCACTTT. This gives the protein CASSEYRDNSPLHF. The chain employs TRBV25-1 and TRBJ1-6; possibly TRBD1 for D (5 bases). Trimming cost V 0 bases and J 5 bases, with 5 bases left between them. In germline, CDR1 is MGHDK, CDR2 SYGVNS. The CDR3 consists of 14 residues.